The T cell receptor beta chain described here comes from a study of CXCR3-negative and CXCR3-positive naive CD8 T cells. Concerning this clonotype: The antigen remains undetermined.

cDNA libraries for TRB were generated by 5' RACE incorporating UMI labels. From its re-call of the 5' RACE reads, TCRdb lists each CDR3 protein once, without DNA. Its table lists 95,000 to 100,000 distinct CDR3 sequences. General study findings and limits: TRB CDR3 hydrophobicity was greater in CXCR3-positive naive cells than in CXCR3-negative naive cells.

The CDR3 is 15 amino acids. Germline CDR1 reads SGDLS; CDR2 reads YYNGEE. Sequenced sample: naive CXCR3+ CD8+ T cells from blood. Specified subset: CD45RO-CCR7+CD27+CD95- naive CD8+ T cells expressing CXCR3 (TNR3+). This receptor was obtained from a human donor in good health. Some clones in this sample may be carry-over from other donors' samples. V usage is TRBV9 and J usage is TRBJ2-7; with no DNA, the TCRdb D assignment of TRBD2 cannot be verified. This CDR3 reads CASSVAGRDYLEQYF.